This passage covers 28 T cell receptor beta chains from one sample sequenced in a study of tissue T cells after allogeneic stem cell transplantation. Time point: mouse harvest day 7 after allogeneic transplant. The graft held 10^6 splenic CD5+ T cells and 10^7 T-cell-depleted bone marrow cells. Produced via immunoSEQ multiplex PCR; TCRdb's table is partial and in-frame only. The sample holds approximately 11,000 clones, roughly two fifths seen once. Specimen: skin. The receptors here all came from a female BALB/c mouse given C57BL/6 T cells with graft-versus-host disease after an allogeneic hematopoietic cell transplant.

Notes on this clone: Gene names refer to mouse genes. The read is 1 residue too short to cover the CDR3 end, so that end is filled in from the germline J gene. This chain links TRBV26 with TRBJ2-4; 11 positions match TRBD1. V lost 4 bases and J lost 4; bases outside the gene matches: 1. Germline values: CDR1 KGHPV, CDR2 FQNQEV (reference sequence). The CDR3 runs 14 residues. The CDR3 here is CASSRTGGENTLYF. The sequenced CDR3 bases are TGTGCCAGCAGTCGGACAGGGGGCGAAAACACCTTGTAC.

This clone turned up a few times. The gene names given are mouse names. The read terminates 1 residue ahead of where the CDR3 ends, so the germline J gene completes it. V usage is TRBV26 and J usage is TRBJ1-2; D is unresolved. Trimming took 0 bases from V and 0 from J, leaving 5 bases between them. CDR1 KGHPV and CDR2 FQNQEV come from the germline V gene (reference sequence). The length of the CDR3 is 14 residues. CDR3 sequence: CASSLSIPNSDYTF. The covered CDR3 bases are TGTGCCAGCAGTCTGTCGATCCCAAACTCCGACTACACC.

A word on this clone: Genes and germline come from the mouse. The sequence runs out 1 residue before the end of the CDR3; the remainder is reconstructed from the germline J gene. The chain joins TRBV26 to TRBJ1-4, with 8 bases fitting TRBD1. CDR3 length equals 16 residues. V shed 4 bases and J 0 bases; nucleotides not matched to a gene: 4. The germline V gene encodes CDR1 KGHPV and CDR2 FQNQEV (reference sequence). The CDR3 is CASSRTGGISNERLFF. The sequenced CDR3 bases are TGTGCCAGCAGTCGCACAGGGGGGATTTCCAACGAAAGATTATTT.

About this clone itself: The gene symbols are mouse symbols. The covered CDR3 bases are TGTGCCAGCAGTCCGACAGGGGGCACAGAAGTCTTC. Its protein product is CASSPTGGTEVF. The entire CDR3 is CASSPTGGTEVFF. The rearrangement uses TRBV26 and TRBJ1-1, with 9 bases identical to TRBD1. The CDR3 end lies 1 residue beyond the end of the read and is filled in from the germline J gene. The germline CDR1 and CDR2 sequences are KGHPV and FQNQEV (reference sequence). There are 13 residues in the CDR3. The trim removed 4 bases at V and 4 bases at J, leaving 1 base unmatched.

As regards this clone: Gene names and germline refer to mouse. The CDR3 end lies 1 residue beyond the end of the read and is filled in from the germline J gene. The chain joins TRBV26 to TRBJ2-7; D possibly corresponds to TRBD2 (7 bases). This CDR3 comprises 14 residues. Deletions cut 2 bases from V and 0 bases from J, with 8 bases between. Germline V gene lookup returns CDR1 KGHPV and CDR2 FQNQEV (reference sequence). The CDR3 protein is CASSLGGRSYEQYF. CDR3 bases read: TGTGCCAGCAGTCTGGGGGGGCGCTCCTATGAACAGTAC. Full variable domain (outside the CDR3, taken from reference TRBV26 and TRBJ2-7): NSKVIQTPRYLVKGQGQKAKMRCIPEKGHPVVFWYQQNKNNEFKFLINFQNQEVLQQIDMTEKRFSAECPSNSPCSLEIQSSEAGDSALYLCASSLGGRSYEQYFGPGTRLTVL.

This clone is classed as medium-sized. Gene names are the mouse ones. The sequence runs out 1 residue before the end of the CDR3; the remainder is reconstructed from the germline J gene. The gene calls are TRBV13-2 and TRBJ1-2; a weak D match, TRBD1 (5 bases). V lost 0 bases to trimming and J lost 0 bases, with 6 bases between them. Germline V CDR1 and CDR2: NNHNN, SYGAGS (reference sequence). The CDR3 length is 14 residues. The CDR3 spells CASGDGQTNSDYTF. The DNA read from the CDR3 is TGTGCCAGCGGTGATGGACAGACAAACTCCGACTACACC.

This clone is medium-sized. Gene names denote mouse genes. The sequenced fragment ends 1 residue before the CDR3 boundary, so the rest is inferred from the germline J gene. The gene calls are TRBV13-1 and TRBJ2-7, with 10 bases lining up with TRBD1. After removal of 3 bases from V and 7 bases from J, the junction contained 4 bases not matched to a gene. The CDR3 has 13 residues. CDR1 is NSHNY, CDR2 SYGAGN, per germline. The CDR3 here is CASSGQGAREQYF. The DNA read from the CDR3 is TGTGCCAGCAGTGGACAGGGGGCGAGGGAACAGTAC.

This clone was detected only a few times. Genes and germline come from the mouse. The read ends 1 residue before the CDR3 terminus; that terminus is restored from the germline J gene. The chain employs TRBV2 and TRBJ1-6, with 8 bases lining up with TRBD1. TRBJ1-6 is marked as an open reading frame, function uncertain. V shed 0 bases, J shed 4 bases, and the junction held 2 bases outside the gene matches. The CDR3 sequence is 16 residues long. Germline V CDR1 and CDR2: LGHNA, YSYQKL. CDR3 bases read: TGTGCCAGCAGCCAAGAACACAGGGGGTATAATTCGCCCCTCTAC. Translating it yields CASSQEHRGYNSPLY. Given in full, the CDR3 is CASSQEHRGYNSPLYF.

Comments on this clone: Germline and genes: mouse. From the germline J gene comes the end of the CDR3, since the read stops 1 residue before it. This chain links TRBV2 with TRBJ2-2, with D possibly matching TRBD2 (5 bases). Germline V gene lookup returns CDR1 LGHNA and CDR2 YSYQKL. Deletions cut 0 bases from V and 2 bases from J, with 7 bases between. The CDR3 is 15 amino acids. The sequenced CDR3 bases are TGTGCCAGCAGCCAAGATCCTGGGAACACCGGGCAGCTCTAC. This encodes CASSQDPGNTGQLY. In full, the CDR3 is CASSQDPGNTGQLYF.

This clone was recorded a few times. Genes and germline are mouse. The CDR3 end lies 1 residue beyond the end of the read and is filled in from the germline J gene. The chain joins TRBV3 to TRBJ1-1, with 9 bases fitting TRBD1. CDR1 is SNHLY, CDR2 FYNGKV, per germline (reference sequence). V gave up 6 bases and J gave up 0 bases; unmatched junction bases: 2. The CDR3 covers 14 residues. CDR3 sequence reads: CASSRQGANTEVFF. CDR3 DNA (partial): TGTGCCAGCAGTCGACAGGGGGCAAACACAGAAGTCTTC.

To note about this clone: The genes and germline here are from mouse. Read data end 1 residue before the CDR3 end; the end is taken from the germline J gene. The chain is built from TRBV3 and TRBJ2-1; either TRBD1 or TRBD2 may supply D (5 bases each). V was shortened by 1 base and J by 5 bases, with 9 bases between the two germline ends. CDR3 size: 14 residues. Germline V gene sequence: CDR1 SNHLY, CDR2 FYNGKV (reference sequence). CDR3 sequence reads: CASSLVGANAEQFF. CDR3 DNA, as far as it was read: TGTGCCAGCAGCTTAGTAGGGGCGAATGCTGAGCAGTTC.

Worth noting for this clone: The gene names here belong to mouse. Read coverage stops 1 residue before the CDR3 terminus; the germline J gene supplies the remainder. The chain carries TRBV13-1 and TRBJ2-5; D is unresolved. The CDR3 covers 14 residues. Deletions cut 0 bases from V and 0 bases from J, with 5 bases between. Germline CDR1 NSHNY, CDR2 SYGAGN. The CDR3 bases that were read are TGTGCCAGCAGTGATGGACATAACCAAGACACCCAGTAC. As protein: CASSDGHNQDTQY. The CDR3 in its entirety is CASSDGHNQDTQYF.

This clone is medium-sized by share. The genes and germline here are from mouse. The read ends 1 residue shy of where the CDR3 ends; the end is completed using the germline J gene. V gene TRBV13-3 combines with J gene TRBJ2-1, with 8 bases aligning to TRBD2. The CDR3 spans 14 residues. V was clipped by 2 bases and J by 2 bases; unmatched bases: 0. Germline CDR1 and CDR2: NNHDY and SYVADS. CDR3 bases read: TGTGCCAGCAGTGACTGGGGGGACTATGCTGAGCAGTTC. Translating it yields CASSDWGDYAEQF. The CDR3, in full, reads CASSDWGDYAEQFF.

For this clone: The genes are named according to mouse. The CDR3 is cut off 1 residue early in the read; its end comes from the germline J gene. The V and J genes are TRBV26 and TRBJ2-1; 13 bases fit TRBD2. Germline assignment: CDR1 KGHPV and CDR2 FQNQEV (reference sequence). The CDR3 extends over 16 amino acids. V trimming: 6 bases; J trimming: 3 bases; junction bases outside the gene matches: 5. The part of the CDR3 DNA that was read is TGTGCCAGCAGGGACTGGGGGGGCGCGGGCTATGCTGAGCAGTTC. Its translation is CASRDWGGAGYAEQF. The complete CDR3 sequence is CASRDWGGAGYAEQFF.

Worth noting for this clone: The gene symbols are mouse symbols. The CDR3 bases that were read are TGTGCCAGCAGTCTGGGGACACACCAGGCTCCGCTT. As protein: CASSLGTHQAPL. The full CDR3 protein reads CASSLGTHQAPLF. The rearrangement links TRBV26 to TRBJ1-5, with a possible D match to TRBD1 (6 bases). The CDR3 goes on 1 residue after the read ends, and that part is filled in from the germline J gene. V was trimmed by 2 bases and J by 5 bases, leaving 7 bases between them. Looked up from germline, CDR1 is KGHPV and CDR2 is FQNQEV (reference sequence). This CDR3 spans 13 amino acids.

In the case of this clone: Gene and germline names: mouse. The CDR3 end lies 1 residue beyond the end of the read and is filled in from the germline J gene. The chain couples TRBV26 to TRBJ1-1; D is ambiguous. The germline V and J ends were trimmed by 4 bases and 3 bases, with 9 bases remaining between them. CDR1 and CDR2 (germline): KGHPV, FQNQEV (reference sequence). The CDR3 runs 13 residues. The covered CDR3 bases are TGTGCCAGCAGTCAGGGTCGGGACACAGAAGTCTTC. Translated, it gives CASSQGRDTEVF. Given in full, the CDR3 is CASSQGRDTEVFF.

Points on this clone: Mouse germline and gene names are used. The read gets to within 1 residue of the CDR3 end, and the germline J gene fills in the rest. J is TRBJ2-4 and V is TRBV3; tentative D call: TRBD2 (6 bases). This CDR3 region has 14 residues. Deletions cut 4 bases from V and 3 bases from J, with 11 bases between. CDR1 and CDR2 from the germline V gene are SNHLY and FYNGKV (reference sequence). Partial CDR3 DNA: TGTGCCAGCAGCTCCCACGGGGGGCAAAACACCTTGTAC. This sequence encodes CASSSHGGQNTLY. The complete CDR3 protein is CASSSHGGQNTLYF.

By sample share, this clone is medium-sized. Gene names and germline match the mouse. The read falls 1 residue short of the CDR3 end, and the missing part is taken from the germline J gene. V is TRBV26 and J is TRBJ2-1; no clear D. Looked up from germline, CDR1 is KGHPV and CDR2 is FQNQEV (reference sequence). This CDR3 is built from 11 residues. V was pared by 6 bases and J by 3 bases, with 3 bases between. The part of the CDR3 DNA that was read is TGTGCCAGCAGCCGCTATGCTGAGCAGTTC. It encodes CASSRYAEQF. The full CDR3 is CASSRYAEQFF.

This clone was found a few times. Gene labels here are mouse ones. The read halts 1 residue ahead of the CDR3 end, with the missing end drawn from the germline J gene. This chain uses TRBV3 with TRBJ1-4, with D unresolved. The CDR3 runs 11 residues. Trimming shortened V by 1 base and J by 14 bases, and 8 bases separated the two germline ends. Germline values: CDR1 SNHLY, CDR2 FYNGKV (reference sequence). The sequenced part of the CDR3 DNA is TGTGCCAGCAGCTTAGTCGGTCCCTTATTT. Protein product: CASSLVGPLF. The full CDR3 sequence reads CASSLVGPLFF.

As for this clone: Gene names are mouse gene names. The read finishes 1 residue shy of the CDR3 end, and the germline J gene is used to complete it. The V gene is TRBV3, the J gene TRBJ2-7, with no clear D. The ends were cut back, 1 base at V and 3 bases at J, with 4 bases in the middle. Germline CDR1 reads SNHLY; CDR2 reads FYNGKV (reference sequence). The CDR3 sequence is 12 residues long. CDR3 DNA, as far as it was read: TGTGCCAGCAGCTTAGGCAGCTATGAACAGTAC. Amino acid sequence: CASSLGSYEQY. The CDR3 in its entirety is CASSLGSYEQYF.

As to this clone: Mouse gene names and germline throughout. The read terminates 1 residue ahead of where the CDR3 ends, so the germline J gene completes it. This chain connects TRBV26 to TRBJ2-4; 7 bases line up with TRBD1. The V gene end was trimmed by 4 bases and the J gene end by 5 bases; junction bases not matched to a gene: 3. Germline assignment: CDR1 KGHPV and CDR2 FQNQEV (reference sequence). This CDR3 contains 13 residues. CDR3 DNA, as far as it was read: TGTGCCAGCAGTCCACAGGGGAGAAACACCTTGTAC. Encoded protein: CASSPQGRNTLY. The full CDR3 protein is CASSPQGRNTLYF.

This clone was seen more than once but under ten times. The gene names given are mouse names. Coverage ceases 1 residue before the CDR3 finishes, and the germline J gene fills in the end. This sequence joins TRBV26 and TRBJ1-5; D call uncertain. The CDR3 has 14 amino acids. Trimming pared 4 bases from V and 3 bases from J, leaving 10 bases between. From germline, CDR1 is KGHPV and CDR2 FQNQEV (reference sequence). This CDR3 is CASSRHGGNQAPLF. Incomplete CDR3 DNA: TGTGCCAGCAGTCGGCACGGAGGCAACCAGGCTCCGCTT.

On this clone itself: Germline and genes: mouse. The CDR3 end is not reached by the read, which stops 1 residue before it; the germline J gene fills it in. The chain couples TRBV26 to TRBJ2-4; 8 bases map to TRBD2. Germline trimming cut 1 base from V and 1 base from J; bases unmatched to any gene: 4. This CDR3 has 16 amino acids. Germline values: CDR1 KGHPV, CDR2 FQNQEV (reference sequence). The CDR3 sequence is CASSLFGGGGQNTLYF. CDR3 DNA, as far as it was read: TGTGCCAGCAGTCTGTTTGGGGGGGGAGGTCAAAACACCTTGTAC.

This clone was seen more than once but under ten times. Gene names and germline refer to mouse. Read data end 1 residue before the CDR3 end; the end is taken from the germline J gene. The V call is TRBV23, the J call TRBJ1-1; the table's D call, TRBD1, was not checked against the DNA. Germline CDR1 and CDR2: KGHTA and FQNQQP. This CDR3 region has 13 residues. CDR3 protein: CSSSRTGNTEVFF. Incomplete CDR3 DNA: TGCTCCAGCAGTCGGACAGGGAACACAGAAGTCTTC.

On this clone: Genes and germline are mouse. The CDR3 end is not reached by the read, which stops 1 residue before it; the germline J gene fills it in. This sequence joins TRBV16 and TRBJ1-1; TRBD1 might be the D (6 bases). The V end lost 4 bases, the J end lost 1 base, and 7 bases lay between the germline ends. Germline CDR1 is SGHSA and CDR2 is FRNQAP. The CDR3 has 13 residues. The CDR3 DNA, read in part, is TGTGCAAGCAGCTCCAGGGGGAACACAGAAGTCTTC. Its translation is CASSSRGNTEVF. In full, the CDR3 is CASSSRGNTEVFF. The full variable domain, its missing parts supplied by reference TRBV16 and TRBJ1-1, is NAGVIQTPRHKVTGKGQEATLWCEPISGHSAVFWYRQTIVQGLEFLTYFRNQAPIDDSGMPKERFSAQMPNQSHSTLKIQSTQPQDSAVYLCASSSRGNTEVFFGKGTRLTVV.

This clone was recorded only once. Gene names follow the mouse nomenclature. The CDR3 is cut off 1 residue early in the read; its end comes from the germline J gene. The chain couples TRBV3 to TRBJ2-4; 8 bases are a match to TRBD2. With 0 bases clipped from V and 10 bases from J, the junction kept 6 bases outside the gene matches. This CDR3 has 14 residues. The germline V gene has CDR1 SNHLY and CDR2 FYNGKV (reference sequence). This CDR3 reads CASSLAWGAGALYF. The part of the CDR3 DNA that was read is TGTGCCAGCAGCTTAGCCTGGGGGGCAGGGGCCTTGTAC.

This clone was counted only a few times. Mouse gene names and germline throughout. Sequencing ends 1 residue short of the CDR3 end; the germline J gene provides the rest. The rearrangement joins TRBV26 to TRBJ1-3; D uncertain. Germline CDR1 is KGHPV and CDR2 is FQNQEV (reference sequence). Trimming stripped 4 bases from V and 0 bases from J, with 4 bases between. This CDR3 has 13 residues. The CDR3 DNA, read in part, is TGTGCCAGCAGTCCTATTTCTGGAAATACGCTCTAT. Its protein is CASSPISGNTLY. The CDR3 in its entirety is CASSPISGNTLYF.

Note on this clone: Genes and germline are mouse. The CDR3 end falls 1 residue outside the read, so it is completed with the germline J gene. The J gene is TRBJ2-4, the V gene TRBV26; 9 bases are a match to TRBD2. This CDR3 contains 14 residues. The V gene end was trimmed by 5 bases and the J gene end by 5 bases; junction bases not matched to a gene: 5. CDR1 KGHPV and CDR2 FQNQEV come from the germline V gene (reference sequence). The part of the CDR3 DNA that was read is TGTGCCAGCAGTATGACTGGGGGTCTAAACACCTTGTAC. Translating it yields CASSMTGGLNTLY. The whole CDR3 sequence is CASSMTGGLNTLYF.